These 3 T cell receptor beta chains came from one sample sequenced in a study of regulatory T cells in long-lasting Graves disease. For TCR beta, libraries came from iRepertoire HTBI primers and Arm-PCR of CDR3 regions. TCRdb re-analysed the multiplex PCR reads in MiXCR, keeping a single row per CDR3 protein. The sample holds 400,000 to 500,000 distinct CDR3 sequences, around 13% seen once. The time point: newly diagnosed GD, antithyroid drugs for less than 3 months. PBMC-derived RNA was used for the TCR library. This same sample was also part of a study on T cells in Graves' hyperthyroidism and ophthalmopathy.

The specimen was peripheral blood mononuclear cells (PBMCs), collected at new diagnosis, from a patient treated with antithyroid drugs. The receptors stem from a woman in her forties or fifties with Graves disease.

In its sample, this clonotype was seen many times. This rearrangement joins TRBV28 to TRBJ1-2; no reliable D call. V lost 3 bases and J lost 6, with 14 bases in between. The germline gives CDR1 MDHEN, CDR2 SYDVKM. This CDR3 spans 14 amino acids. CDR3 sequence: CASSFRRVPDGYTF. The CDR3 bases are TGTGCCAGCAGTTTTAGGCGTGTGCCAGATGGCTACACCTTC.

This clonotype has more than one count but fewer than ten. The chain couples TRBV29-1 to TRBJ1-3, with D unclear. The CDR3 is 16 amino acids. V lost 6 bases to trimming and J lost 1 base, with 19 bases between them. The germline gives CDR1 SQVTM, CDR2 ANQGSEA. In DNA form, the CDR3 reads TGCAGCGTCGCCGGTCTTAGGGAAGGGTCTGGAAACACCATATATTTT. Translation: CSVAGLREGSGNTIYF. Combining the CDR3 with reference TRBV29-1 and TRBJ1-3 gives the whole variable domain SAVISQKPSRDICQRGTSLTIQCQVDSQVTMMFWYRQQPGQSLTLIATANQGSEATYESGFVIDKFPISRPNLTFSTLTVSNMSPEDSSIYLCSVAGLREGSGNTIYFGEGSWLTVV.

This clonotype came up many times. The rearrangement joins TRBV12-3 or TRBV12-4 to TRBJ2-5; 7 nucleotides agree with TRBD1. V lost 4 bases, J lost 5 bases, and 7 bases stayed unmatched. This CDR3 comprises 14 residues. CDR3 in amino acids: CASSSPGQTETQYF. The DNA for the CDR3 is TGTGCCAGCAGTTCCCCGGGACAGACGGAGACCCAGTACTTC.